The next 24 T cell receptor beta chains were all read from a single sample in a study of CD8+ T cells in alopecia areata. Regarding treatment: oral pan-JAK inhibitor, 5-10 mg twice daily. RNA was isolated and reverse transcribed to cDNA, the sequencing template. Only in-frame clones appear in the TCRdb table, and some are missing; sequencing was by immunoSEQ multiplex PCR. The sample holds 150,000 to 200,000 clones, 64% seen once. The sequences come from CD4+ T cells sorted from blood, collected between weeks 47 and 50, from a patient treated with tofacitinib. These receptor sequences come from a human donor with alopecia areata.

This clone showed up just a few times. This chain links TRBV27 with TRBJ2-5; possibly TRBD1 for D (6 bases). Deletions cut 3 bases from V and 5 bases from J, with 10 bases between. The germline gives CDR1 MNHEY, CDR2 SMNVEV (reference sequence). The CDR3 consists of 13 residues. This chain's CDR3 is CASSFTGLETQYF. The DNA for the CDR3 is TGTGCCAGCAGTTTCACAGGGTTGGAGACCCAGTACTTC.

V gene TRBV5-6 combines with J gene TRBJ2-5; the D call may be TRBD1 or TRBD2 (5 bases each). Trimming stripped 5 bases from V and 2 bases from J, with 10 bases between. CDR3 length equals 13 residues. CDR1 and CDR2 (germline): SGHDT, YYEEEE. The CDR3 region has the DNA TGTGCCAGCAGAAGATGGGGGCAAGAGACCCAGTACTTC. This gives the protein CASRRWGQETQYF.

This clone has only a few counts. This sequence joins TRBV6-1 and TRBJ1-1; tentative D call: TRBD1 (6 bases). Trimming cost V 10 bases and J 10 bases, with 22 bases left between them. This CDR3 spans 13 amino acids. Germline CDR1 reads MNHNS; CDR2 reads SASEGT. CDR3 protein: CATRQEIVKGAFF. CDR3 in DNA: TGTGCCACCAGACAGGAGATTGTTAAGGGAGCTTTCTTT.

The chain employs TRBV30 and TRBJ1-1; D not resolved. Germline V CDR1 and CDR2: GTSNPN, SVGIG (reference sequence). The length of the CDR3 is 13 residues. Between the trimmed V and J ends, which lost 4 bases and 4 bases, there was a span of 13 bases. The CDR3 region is CAWIRGGSTEAFF. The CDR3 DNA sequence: TGTGCCTGGATCCGGGGAGGGAGCACTGAAGCTTTCTTT.

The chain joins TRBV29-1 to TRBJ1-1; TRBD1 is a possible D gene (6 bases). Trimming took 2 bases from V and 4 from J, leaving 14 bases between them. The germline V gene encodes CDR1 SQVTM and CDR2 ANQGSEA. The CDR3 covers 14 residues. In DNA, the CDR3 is TGCAGCGTTGAACGCCAGGGGAGTTTCACTGAAGCTTTCTTT. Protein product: CSVERQGSFTEAFF.

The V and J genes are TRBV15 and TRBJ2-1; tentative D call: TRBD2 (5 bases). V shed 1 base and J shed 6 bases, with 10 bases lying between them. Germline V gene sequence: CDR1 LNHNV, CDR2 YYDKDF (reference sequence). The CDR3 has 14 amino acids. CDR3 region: CATSRGELVNEQFF. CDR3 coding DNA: TGTGCCACCAGCAGAGGGGAGCTAGTCAATGAGCAGTTCTTC. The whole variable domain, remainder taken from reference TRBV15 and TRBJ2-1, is DAMVIQNPRYQVTQFGKPVTLSCSQTLNHNVMYWYQQKSSQAPKLLFHYYDKDFNNEADTPDNFQSRRPNTSFCFLDIRSPGLGDTAMYLCATSRGELVNEQFFGPGTRLTVL.

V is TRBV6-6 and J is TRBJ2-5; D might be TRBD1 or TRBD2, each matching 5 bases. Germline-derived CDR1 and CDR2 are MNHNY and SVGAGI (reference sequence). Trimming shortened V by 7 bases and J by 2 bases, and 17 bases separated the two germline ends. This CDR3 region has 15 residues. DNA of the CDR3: TGTGCCAGCACGCTAACTGGGACGCTGCAAGAGACCCAGTACTTC. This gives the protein CASTLTGTLQETQYF.

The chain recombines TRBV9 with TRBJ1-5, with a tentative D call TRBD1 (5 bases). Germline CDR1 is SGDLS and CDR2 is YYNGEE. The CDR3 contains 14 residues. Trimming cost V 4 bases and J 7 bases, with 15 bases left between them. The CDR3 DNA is TGTGCCAGCAGCCCAAGCCAGGGTGGCCAGCCCCAGCATTTT. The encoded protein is CASSPSQGGQPQHF. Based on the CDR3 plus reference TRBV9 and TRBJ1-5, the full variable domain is DSGVTQTPKHLITATGQRVTLRCSPRSGDLSVYWYQQSLDQGLQFLIQYYNGEERAKGNILERFSAQQFPDLHSELNLSSLELGDSALYFCASSPSQGGQPQHFGDGTRLSIL.

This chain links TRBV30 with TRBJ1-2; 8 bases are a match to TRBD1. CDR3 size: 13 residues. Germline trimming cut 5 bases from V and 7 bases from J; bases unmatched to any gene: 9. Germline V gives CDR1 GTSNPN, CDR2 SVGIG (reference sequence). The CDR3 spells CAWDRGSSFGYTF. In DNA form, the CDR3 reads TGTGCCTGGGACAGGGGAAGTTCCTTTGGCTACACCTTC.

CDR3 protein: CASRWVDGSNQPQHF. The CDR3 DNA reads as TGTGCCAGCAGGTGGGTAGATGGAAGCAATCAGCCCCAGCATTTT. The gene calls are TRBV2 and TRBJ1-5; D remains ambiguous. Germline V CDR1 and CDR2: SNHLY, FYNNEI. V shed 6 bases and J shed 1 base, with 13 bases lying between them. The CDR3 totals 15 residues.

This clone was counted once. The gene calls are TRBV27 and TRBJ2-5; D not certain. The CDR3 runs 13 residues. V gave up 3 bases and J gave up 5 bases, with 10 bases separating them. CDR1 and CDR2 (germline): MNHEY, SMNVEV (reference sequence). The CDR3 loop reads CASSLGFGETQYF. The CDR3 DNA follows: TGTGCCAGCAGTTTGGGTTTTGGGGAGACCCAGTACTTC.

The CDR3 DNA follows: TGTGCCAGCAGCCCCGGAGCGCGTAACTCTCGGGGCTATGGCTACACCTTC. Protein sequence: CASSPGARNSRGYGYTF. The J gene is TRBJ1-2, the V gene TRBV7-8; no definite D call. With 5 bases removed from V and 4 bases from J, the gap between germline ends came to 23 bases. The CDR3 is 17 residues long. Germline assignment: CDR1 SGHVS and CDR2 FQNEAQ. The full variable domain, with the rest looked up from reference TRBV7-8 and TRBJ1-2, is GAGVSQSPRYKVAKRGQDVALRCDPISGHVSLFWYQQALGQGPEFLTYFQNEAQLDKSGLPSDRFFAERPEGSVSTLKIQRTQQEDSAVYLCASSPGARNSRGYGYTFGSGTRLTVV.

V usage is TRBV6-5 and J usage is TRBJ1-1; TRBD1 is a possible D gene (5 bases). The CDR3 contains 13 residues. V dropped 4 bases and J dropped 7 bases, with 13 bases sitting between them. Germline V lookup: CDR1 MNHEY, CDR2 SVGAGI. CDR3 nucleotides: TGTGCCAGCAGTTTGGGACGGGAGGGTGAAGCTTTCTTT. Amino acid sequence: CASSLGREGEAFF.

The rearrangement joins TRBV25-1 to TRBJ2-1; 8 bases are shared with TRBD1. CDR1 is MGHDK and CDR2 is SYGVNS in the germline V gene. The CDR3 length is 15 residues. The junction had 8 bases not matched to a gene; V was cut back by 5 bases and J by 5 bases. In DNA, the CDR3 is TGTGCCAGCAGTACTCCGGGACAGGATAACAATGAGCAGTTCTTC. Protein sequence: CASSTPGQDNNEQFF.

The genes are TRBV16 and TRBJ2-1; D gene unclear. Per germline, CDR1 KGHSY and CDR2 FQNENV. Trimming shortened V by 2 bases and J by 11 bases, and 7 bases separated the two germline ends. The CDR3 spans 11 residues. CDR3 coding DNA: TGTGCCAGCAGCCAAACGGGCCAGCAGTTCTTC. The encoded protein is CASSQTGQQFF.

CDR3 DNA: TGCGCCAGCAGCCCCGGAGACAGAGCAGAGACCCAGTACTTC. It codes for CASSPGDRAETQYF. The chain is built from TRBV5-1 and TRBJ2-5; D may be TRBD1 (5 bases). V shed 4 bases and J shed 4 bases, with 14 bases lying between them. The CDR3 covers 14 residues. The V gene's germline CDR1 is SGHRS and CDR2 YFSETQ.

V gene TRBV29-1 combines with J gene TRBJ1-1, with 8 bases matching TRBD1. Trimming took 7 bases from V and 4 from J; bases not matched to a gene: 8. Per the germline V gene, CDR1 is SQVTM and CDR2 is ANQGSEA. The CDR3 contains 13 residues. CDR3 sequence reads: CSAGSQGATEAFF. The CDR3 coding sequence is TGCAGCGCTGGGAGTCAGGGGGCCACTGAAGCTTTCTTT.

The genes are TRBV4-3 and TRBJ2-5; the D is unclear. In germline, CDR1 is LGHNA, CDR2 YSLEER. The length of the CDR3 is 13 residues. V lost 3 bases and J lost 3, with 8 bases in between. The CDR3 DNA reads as TGCGCCAGCAGCCAGACGGTTGAAGAGACCCAGTACTTC. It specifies CASSQTVEETQYF.

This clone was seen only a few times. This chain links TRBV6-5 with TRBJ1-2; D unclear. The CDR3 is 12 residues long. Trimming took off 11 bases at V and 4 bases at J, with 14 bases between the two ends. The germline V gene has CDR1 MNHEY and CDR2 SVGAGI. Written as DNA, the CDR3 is TGTGCCTGCCCGGACGGAATCTATGGCTACACCTTC. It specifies CACPDGIYGYTF.

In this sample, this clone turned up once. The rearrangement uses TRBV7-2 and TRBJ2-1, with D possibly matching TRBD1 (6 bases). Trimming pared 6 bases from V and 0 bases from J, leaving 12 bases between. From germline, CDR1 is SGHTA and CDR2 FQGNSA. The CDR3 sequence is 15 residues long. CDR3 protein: CASSRGQSSYNEQFF. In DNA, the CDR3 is TGTGCCAGCAGTCGAGGACAGAGCTCCTACAATGAGCAGTTCTTC.

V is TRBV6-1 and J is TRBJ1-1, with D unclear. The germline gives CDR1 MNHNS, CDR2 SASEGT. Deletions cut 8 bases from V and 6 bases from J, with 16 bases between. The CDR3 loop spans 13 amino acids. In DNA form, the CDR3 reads TGTGCCAGCGGGGAGGGAAGACTGGCTGAAGCTTTCTTT. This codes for CASGEGRLAEAFF.

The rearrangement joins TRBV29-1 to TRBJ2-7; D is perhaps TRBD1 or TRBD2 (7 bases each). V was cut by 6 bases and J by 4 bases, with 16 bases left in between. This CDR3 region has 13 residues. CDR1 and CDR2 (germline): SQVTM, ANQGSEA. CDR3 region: CSVVQGGGYEQYF. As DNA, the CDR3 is TGCAGCGTCGTCCAGGGGGGAGGGTACGAGCAGTACTTC.

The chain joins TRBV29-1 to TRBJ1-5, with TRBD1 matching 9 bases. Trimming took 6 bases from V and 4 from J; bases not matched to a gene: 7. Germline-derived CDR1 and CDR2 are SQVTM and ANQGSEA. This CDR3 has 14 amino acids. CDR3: CSVGGQGANQPQHF. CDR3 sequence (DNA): TGCAGCGTGGGGGGACAGGGCGCAAATCAGCCCCAGCATTTT.

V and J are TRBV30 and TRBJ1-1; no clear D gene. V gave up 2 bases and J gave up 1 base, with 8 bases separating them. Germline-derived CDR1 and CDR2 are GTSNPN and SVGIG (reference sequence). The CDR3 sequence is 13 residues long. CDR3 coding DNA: TGTGCCTGGAGTTGGTCAAAGAACACTGAAGCTTTCTTT. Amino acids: CAWSWSKNTEAFF. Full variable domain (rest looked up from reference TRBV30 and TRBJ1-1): SQTIHQWPATLVQPVGSPLSLECTVEGTSNPNLYWYRQAAGRGLQLLFYSVGIGQISSEVPQNLSASRPQDRQFILSSKKLLLSDSGFYLCAWSWSKNTEAFFGQGTRLTVV.